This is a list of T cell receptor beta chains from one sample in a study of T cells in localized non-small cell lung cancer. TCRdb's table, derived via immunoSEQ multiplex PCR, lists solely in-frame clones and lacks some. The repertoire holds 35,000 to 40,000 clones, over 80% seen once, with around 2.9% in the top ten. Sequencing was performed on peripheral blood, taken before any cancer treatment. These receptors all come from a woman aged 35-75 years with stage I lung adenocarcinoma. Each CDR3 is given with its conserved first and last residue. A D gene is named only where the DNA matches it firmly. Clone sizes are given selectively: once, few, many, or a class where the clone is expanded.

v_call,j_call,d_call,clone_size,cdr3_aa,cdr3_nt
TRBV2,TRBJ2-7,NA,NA,CASLIRNYEQYF,TGTGCCAGCCTGATTAGAAACTACGAGCAGTACTTC
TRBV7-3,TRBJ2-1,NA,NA,CASSPDKYVRQFF,TGTGCCAGCAGCCCAGACAAATATGTAAGGCAGTTCTTC
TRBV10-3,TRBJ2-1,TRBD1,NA,CAISESTGVGNEQFF,TGTGCCATCAGTGAGTCAACAGGGGTGGGCAATGAGCAGTTCTTC
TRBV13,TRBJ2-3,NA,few,CASSAPFEYTQYF,TGTGCCAGCAGCGCCCCCTTTGAGTATACGCAGTATTTT
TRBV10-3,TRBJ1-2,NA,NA,CAISEQAYGYTF,TGTGCCATCAGTGAGCAAGCCTATGGCTACACCTTC
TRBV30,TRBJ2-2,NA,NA,CAWRYTGELFF,TGTGCCTGGAGATACACCGGGGAGCTGTTTTTT
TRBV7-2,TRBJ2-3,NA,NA,CASSLARTDTQYF,TGTGCCAGCAGCTTAGCGAGGACAGATACGCAGTATTTT
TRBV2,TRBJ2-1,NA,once,CASSVLENNEQFF,TGTGCCAGCAGTGTGCTTGAGAACAATGAGCAGTTCTTC
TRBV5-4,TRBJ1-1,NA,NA,CASSRGGARRGAEAFF,TGTGCCAGCAGTCGTGGGGGAGCTAGACGAGGGGCTGAAGCTTTCTTT
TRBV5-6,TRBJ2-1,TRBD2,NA,CASSLTSGASYNEQFF,TGTGCCAGCAGCTTGACTAGCGGGGCTTCCTACAATGAGCAGTTCTTC
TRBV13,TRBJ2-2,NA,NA,CASRRTSNTGELFF,TGTGCCAGCAGGAGGACCAGTAACACCGGGGAGCTGTTTTTT
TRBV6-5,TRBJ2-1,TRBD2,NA,CASSRRTSGRVSQFF,TGTGCCAGCAGTCGGAGGACTAGCGGGAGGGTTTCTCAGTTCTTC
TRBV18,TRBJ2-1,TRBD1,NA,CASSLGQGFSNEQFF,TGTGCCAGCTCACTCGGACAGGGTTTCAGCAATGAGCAGTTCTTC
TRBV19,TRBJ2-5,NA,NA,CASRARGGKETQYF,TGTGCCAGTAGGGCTCGCGGCGGGAAAGAGACCCAGTACTTC
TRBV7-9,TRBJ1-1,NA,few,CASSLVAVEAFF,TGTGCCAGCAGCTTGGTCGCTGTGGAAGCTTTCTTT
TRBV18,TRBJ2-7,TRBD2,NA,CASSPPGLATYEQYF,TGTGCCAGCTCACCCCCGGGACTAGCCACCTACGAGCAGTACTTC
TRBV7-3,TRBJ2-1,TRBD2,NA,CASSPRGLAGDNEQFF,TGTGCCAGCAGCCCTAGGGGACTAGCGGGAGACAATGAGCAGTTCTTC
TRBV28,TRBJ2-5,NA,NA,CASSSLAGETQYF,TGTGCCAGCAGTTCCCTAGCAGGGGAGACCCAGTACTTC
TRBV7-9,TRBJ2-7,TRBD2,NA,CASSLPIPIIAGHSYEQYF,TGTGCCAGCAGCTTGCCAATCCCCATCATAGCGGGGCACTCCTACGAGCAGTACTTC
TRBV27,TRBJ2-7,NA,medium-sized,CASSLSYGGKAYEQYF,TGTGCCAGCAGTTTATCGTATGGGGGGAAGGCCTACGAGCAGTACTTC